This T cell receptor (beta chain) was identified in a study of shared clonotypes between healthy human individuals. In the case of this clone: A read error may account for a junction end that differs from germline.

Germline V gene data show CDR1 as MNHEY and CDR2 as SVGAGI. This CDR3 contains 13 residues. Using immunoSEQ multiplex PCR, the repertoire was profiled, and TCRdb retains in-frame clones only, with some absent. The sample lists hundreds of thousands of clones, about 96% occurring once. The chain carries TRBV6-5 and TRBJ1-1, with a weak D call TRBD1 (5 bases). Sequenced sample: naive CD4+ T cells sorted from blood. As to subset: CD45RA+ positively selected. This receptor was obtained from a woman aged 30 to 39 in good health. CDR3 DNA sequence: TGTGCCAGCAGCCGCGACAGAAACAGTGAAGCTTTCTTT. As protein: CASSRDRNSEAFF.